These 20 T cell receptor beta chains were all obtained from the same sample, sequenced in a study of OX40 agonist ivuxolimab in advanced cancers. Here immunoSEQ multiplex PCR was the method, and the copy in TCRdb shows in-frame clones only, minus some. The table records 40,000 to 50,000 clones, about 80% of them present only once. The starting material was CD4+ or CD8+ T cells sorted from blood, obtained in a trial of the OX40 agonist ivuxolimab. These receptor sequences come from an adult with an advanced solid tumor such as melanoma, head and neck, liver or kidney cancer.

A word on this clone: Sequence at one end of the junction differs from germline and may be a read error. The chain joins TRBV11-2 to TRBJ2-2; TRBD1 might be the D (5 bases). The CDR3 totals 16 residues. Germline V gene lookup returns CDR1 SGHAT and CDR2 FQNNGV. The CDR3 protein is CASSSSREGNIGELFF. The CDR3 coding sequence is TGTGCCAGCAGCTCTTCCAGGGAAGGGAACATCGGGGAGCTGTTTTTT. The full variable domain, in which reference TRBV11-2 and TRBJ2-2 provide the parts outside the CDR3, is EAGVAQSPRYKIIEKRQSVAFWCNPISGHATLYWYQQILGQGPKLLIQFQNNGVVDDSQLPKDRFSAERLKGVDSTLKIQPAKLEDSAVYLCASSSSREGNIGELFFGEGSRLTVL.

V gene TRBV7-2 combines with J gene TRBJ2-2, with D uncertain. Germline V lookup: CDR1 SGHTA, CDR2 FQGNSA. The CDR3 has 14 amino acids. V was pared by 5 bases and J by 3 bases, with 10 bases between. This CDR3 reads CASSQDGDTGELFF. Written as DNA, the CDR3 is TGTGCCAGCAGCCAAGATGGGGACACCGGGGAGCTGTTTTTT.

The CDR3 sequence: CASSHTNQRYNEQFF. The CDR3 DNA is TGTGCCAGCAGCCATACGAACCAGCGGTACAATGAGCAGTTCTTC. V is TRBV14 and J is TRBJ2-1; weak D call: TRBD2 (5 bases). The V gene's germline CDR1 is SGHDN and CDR2 FVKESK. The CDR3 is 15 amino acids. V was trimmed by 3 bases and J by 4 bases, leaving 13 bases between them. Combining the CDR3 with reference TRBV14 and TRBJ2-1 gives the whole variable domain EAGVTQFPSHSVIEKGQTVTLRCDPISGHDNLYWYRRVMGKEIKFLLHFVKESKQDESGMPNNRFLAERTGGTYSTLKVQPAELEDSGVYFCASSHTNQRYNEQFFGPGTRLTVL.

This clone has a handful of counts. V gene TRBV10-3 combines with J gene TRBJ2-7; D is unclear. V lost 3 bases and J 3 bases, leaving 6 bases between the germline ends. This CDR3 is 12 amino acids long. Germline V gives CDR1 ENHRY, CDR2 SYGVKD. CDR3 nucleotides: TGTGCCATCAGTGATAACGGCTACGAGCAGTACTTC. Protein sequence: CAISDNGYEQYF.

The V gene is TRBV4-1, the J gene TRBJ2-1; TRBD2 aligns across 9 bases. V gave up 1 base and J gave up 3 bases; unmatched junction bases: 7. Germline CDR1 reads MGHRA; CDR2 reads YSYEKL. This CDR3 has 17 amino acids. The CDR3 DNA is TGCGCCAGCAGCCAAGTCGGGACTAGCTTGAACTACAATGAGCAGTTCTTC. Protein sequence: CASSQVGTSLNYNEQFF.

The chain links TRBV7-2 to TRBJ2-1; no definite D call. Trimming took 8 bases from V and 0 from J, leaving 11 bases between them. Germline V gene data show CDR1 as SGHTA and CDR2 as FQGNSA. This CDR3 is 14 amino acids long. The chain's CDR3 is CASSSQSSYNEQFF. The CDR3 nucleotides read TGTGCCAGCTCCTCTCAGAGCTCCTACAATGAGCAGTTCTTC.

V and J are TRBV5-1 and TRBJ1-4; maybe TRBD1 (5 bases). CDR1 is SGHRS and CDR2 is YFSETQ in the germline V gene. The CDR3 is 14 amino acids. V lost 0 bases, J lost 4 bases, and 7 bases lay in between. The CDR3 here is CASSLAGYNEKLFF. CDR3 nucleotide sequence: TGCGCCAGCAGCTTGGCAGGGTATAATGAAAAACTGTTTTTT. The entire variable domain, with the rest obtained from reference TRBV5-1 and TRBJ1-4, is as follows: KAGVTQTPRYLIKTRGQQVTLSCSPISGHRSVSWYQQTPGQGLQFLFEYFSETQRNKGNFPGRFSGRQFSNSRSEMNVSTLELGDSALYLCASSLAGYNEKLFFGSGTQLSVL.

Regarding this clone: One end of the junction fails to match germline, which may point to a read error. V gene TRBV6-1 combines with J gene TRBJ2-1; D unclear. The germline CDR1 and CDR2 sequences are MNHNS and SASEGT. This CDR3 has 17 residues. The chain's CDR3 is CASSVYQPFVPPQVSIF. Written as DNA, the CDR3 is TGTGCCAGCAGTGTTTACCAGCCATTTGTTCCACCCCAAGTTTCGATCTTC.

In its sample, this clone was seen a few times. J is TRBJ2-3 and V is TRBV7-2, with TRBD2 as a possible D gene (5 bases). Germline assignment: CDR1 SGHTA and CDR2 FQGNSA. The CDR3 runs to 13 residues. Trimming pared 5 bases from V and 3 bases from J, leaving 9 bases between. As DNA, the CDR3 is TGTGCCAGCAGCAACGGGATTACAGATACGCAGTATTTT. Residues: CASSNGITDTQYF.

In its sample, this clone was seen a few times. In DNA, the CDR3 is TGTGCCAGCAGTGTCGTGGGCTCTGGAAACACCATATATTTT. As protein: CASSVVGSGNTIYF. V usage is TRBV6-1 and J usage is TRBJ1-3; no reliable D call. V lost 4 bases and J 0 bases, leaving 7 bases between the germline ends. Germline values: CDR1 MNHNS, CDR2 SASEGT. This CDR3 is 14 amino acids long.

This chain links TRBV29-1 with TRBJ1-1; possible D gene TRBD1, 6 bases. The germline V and J ends were trimmed by 6 bases and 4 bases, with 12 bases remaining between them. This CDR3 is 12 amino acids long. Germline V gene lookup returns CDR1 SQVTM and CDR2 ANQGSEA. CDR3 sequence (DNA): TGCAGCGTGGGGGAGGGGGGCACTGAAGCTTTCTTT. Translation gives CSVGEGGTEAFF.

This clone was counted once. The genes are TRBV27 and TRBJ2-2; 8 bases fit TRBD1. This CDR3 has 13 residues. Germline CDR1 reads MNHEY; CDR2 reads SMNVEV (reference sequence). The V and J ends lost 6 bases and 7 bases, in that order; junction bases with no gene match: 4. This chain's CDR3 is CASSTGGIGELFF. CDR3 DNA sequence: TGTGCCAGCAGCACAGGGGGTATCGGGGAGCTGTTTTTT.

This chain uses TRBV5-4 with TRBJ2-7; TRBD1 might be the D (5 bases). CDR3 size: 15 residues. The V end lost 0 bases, the J end lost 6 bases, and 16 bases lay between the germline ends. CDR1 is SGHNT, CDR2 YYREEE, per germline (reference sequence). This CDR3 reads CASSLDQGFIGEQYF. The CDR3 region has the DNA TGTGCCAGCAGCTTGGATCAGGGTTTTATCGGCGAGCAGTACTTC.

The chain combines TRBV10-3 with TRBJ2-1; 11 bases map to TRBD2. Germline assignment: CDR1 ENHRY and CDR2 SYGVKD. This CDR3 is 15 amino acids long. Trimming removed 4 bases from V and 3 bases from J; junction bases left unmatched: 2. The CDR3 DNA follows: TGTGCCATCAGTGCCGGGACTAGCGGCTACAATGAGCAGTTCTTC. Protein product: CAISAGTSGYNEQFF.

The chain couples TRBV30 to TRBJ2-3; perhaps D is TRBD1 or TRBD2 (5 bases each). Per germline, CDR1 GTSNPN and CDR2 SVGIG (reference sequence). The CDR3 extends over 16 amino acids. V was cut by 0 bases and J by 1 base, with 14 bases left in between. The CDR3 nucleotides are TGTGCCTGGAGTGTACTGAGAGGGGCGGGCACAGATACGCAGTATTTT. It encodes CAWSVLRGAGTDTQYF.

A few counts support this clone. This chain uses TRBV7-8 with TRBJ2-7; D might be TRBD2 (5 bases). CDR3 length: 12 residues. V was pared by 8 bases and J by 5 bases, with 13 bases between. Germline-derived CDR1 and CDR2 are SGHVS and FQNEAQ. This CDR3 is CASSVQRDEQYF. The CDR3 DNA reads TGTGCCAGCTCCGTCCAGAGGGACGAGCAGTACTTC.

The DNA of the CDR3 is TGTGCCAGCTCAACACGGGACATCTCTAGCACAGATACGCAGTATTTT. It yields the protein CASSTRDISSTDTQYF. The chain uses TRBV2 and TRBJ2-3; D perhaps matches TRBD1 (6 bases). The V gene lost 8 bases and the J gene lost 0 bases, with 18 bases spanning the gap. The CDR3 consists of 16 residues. Germline values: CDR1 SNHLY, CDR2 FYNNEI.

This sequence joins TRBV6-5 and TRBJ1-5; tentative D call: TRBD1 (6 bases). V dropped 6 bases and J dropped 2 bases, with 11 bases sitting between them. This CDR3 has 14 residues. Germline values: CDR1 MNHEY, CDR2 SVGAGI. CDR3 in amino acids: CASSVGGGNQPQHF. The CDR3 DNA reads TGTGCCAGCAGCGTGGGGGGCGGCAATCAGCCCCAGCATTTT.

The V gene is TRBV7-9, the J gene TRBJ1-5; tentative D call: TRBD1 (5 bases). The CDR3 extends over 15 amino acids. The germline V and J ends were trimmed by 5 bases and 3 bases, with 14 bases remaining between them. The germline V gene has CDR1 SEHNR and CDR2 FQNEAQ (reference sequence). CDR3 DNA: TGTGCCAGCAGCCCGGGGACGGCTTACAATCAGCCCCAGCATTTT. This encodes CASSPGTAYNQPQHF.

This chain uses TRBV19 with TRBJ1-5; tentative D call: TRBD1 (5 bases). Germline CDR1 is LNHDA and CDR2 is SQIVND (reference sequence). Trimming took 10 bases from V and 1 from J, leaving 20 bases between them. The CDR3 sequence is 16 residues long. CDR3 DNA: TGTGCCACTCAAGAAAGGGGCCTTATGAGCAATCAGCCCCAGCATTTT. Translated, it gives CATQERGLMSNQPQHF. Looking up the rest from reference TRBV19 and TRBJ1-5 gives the full variable domain: DGGITQSPKYLFRKEGQNVTLSCEQNLNHDAMYWYRQDPGQGLRLIYYSQIVNDFQKGDIAEGYSVSREKKESFPLTVTSAQKNPTAFYLCATQERGLMSNQPQHFGDGTRLSIL.